This T cell receptor (beta chain) was captured in a study of shared clonotypes between healthy human individuals. Study findings and constraints: What naive subsets generally showed was a larger estimated richness than memory subsets showed.

Trimming removed 0 bases from V and 6 bases from J, with 21 bases in between. This CDR3 comprises 17 residues. Germline CDR1 SGHRS, CDR2 YFSETQ. Regarding this clone: Its matching antigen is unknown.

The donors were adults (healthy and HIV-negative) with no recent acute infections or vaccinations. Original analysis: Sequence data from immunoSEQ were junction-only and lacked quality scores; consequently, filtering differed. TCRdb keeps only in-frame clones here, not all; method: immunoSEQ multiplex PCR. V, J and clone size derive from that table, while D and trimming were established from the DNA sequence. This table holds roughly 2.2 million clones, over 85% found once. The chain uses TRBV5-1 and TRBJ1-2; a possible D gene is TRBD1 (6 bases). The sequencing input was naive CD4+ T cells from PBMCs. Subset reported: CD45RA+ positively selected. The TCR was taken from a man in his late teens or twenties in good health. Some clones in this sample may be carry-over from other donors' samples. The CDR3 nucleotides are TGCGCCAGCAGCTTGGTCGGCAGGGGATTGGGGTTTGATGGCTACACCTTC. Amino acids: CASSLVGRGLGFDGYTF. The full variable domain, with the rest looked up from reference TRBV5-1 and TRBJ1-2, is KAGVTQTPRYLIKTRGQQVTLSCSPISGHRSVSWYQQTPGQGLQFLFEYFSETQRNKGNFPGRFSGRQFSNSRSEMNVSTLELGDSALYLCASSLVGRGLGFDGYTFGSGTRLTVV.